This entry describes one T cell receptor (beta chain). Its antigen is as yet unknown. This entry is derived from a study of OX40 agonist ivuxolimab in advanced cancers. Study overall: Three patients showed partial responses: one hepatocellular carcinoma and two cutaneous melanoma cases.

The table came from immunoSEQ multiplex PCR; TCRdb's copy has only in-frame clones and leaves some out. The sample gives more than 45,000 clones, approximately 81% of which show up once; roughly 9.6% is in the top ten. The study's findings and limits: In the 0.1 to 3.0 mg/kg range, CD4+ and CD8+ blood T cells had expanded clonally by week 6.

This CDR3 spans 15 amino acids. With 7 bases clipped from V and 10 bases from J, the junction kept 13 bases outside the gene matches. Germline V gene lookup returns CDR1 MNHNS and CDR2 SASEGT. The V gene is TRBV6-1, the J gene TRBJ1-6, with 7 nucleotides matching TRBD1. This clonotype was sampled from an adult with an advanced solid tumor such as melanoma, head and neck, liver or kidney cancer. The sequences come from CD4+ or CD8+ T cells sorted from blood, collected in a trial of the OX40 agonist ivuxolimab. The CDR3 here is CASTELRQGESPLHF. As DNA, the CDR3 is TGTGCCAGCACAGAACTCAGACAGGGAGAATCACCCCTCCACTTT.